This entry describes one TCR beta chain. There is no known antigen for this receptor. It has no much larger one-base neighbor in the sample; base qualities were not kept. The sample's time point label, decoded: pre-sensitization, week 0. The label giving this sample's treatment or condition can be read as: therapeutic diphenylcyclopropenone sensitization with weekly scalp DPC. At every patch-test visit, the blood draw took place before the patch test was put on. Patients were considered eligible if aged 18 to 70, diagnosed with alopecia and deemed suitable for DPC therapy, and patients were excluded if pregnant. Total RNA was extracted from unfractionated whole blood that had been collected in Tempus Blood RNA tubes. Library prep was done by RACE. These reads were obtained on a NextSeq 500. During library preparation, unique molecular identifiers were attached to individual cDNA molecules so that TCRs could be counted quantitatively and reproducibly. For every blood RNA sample, sequencing covered both the TCR alpha and TCR beta chains. Per the source publication's procedure: Samples had a median of around 92,000 TCRs, with a range from roughly 23,224 to 750,000. The Decombinator software suite was used to annotate V, J and CDR3 in the TCR reads. To make PS versus PT1 abundance plots, every sample was subsampled to the same number of TCRs (28,000). Expanded TCRs were defined as absent before sensitization and observed at least eight times at the 2-week time point. Using fastp at Q25 and MiXCR, TCRdb reprocessed the public reads and kept productive beta chains. Every entry covers one CDR3 protein and lists the most common genes and DNA from its rows. The V and J calls come from TCRdb's annotation, not from the publication. The sample table records roughly 260,000 distinct CDR3 sequences; 8.6% of these occur just once. In total, the top ten clones hold roughly 2.5% of the sample.

This specimen belongs to a study of human T cells and chemical hapten exposure (dated by TCRdb to about 2021). In terms of the full investigation: For sensitization, 2% DPC in acetone was applied to a roughly 2 cm by roughly 2 cm area of upper inner arm skin. Throughout the roughly 23-week study period, patients were also given weekly therapeutic DPC doses on the scalp. Patch testing was done on the upper back using Finn chambers containing 0.01% DPC, and results were scored after 6 days according to International Contact Dermatitis Research Group standards. The mostly female patient cohort included alopecia areata with under or over 50% scalp involvement, alopecia totalis and alopecia universalis. Libraries were combined into a pool for sequencing, and differences in TCR yield between samples came mainly from small differences in library volumes within the pool. The study tracked peripheral blood TCR repertoire changes in vivo during primary and secondary sensitization to the hapten diphenylcyclopropenone (DPC) in alopecia patients. Blood samples were taken from patients before sensitization (week 0) and at 2, 6 and about 24 weeks after DPC sensitization. About 27 alopecia patients gave blood for TCR sequencing at one to four time points (pre-sensitization, 2, 6 and 24 weeks).

What the study reported, not specific to this receptor: Because every patient had alopecia, a presumed autoimmune disease, the patients' immune response might differ from that of healthy individuals. DPC sensitization did not change how many TCRs were above 1 in 1000 frequency, and no evidence was found of alterations in global repertoire structure. Repeated subsampling changed both the strength of the expansion versus patch-test correlation and the threshold at which the correlation became significant. The number of PT1 expanded TCRs positively correlated with patch test score, significant at thresholds 8, 16 and 32 but not 4. Expanded TCRs formed significantly more large CDR3 similarity clusters than pre-sensitization or healthy control sets, consistent with antigen-driven responses.

The CDR3 runs 14 residues from the cysteine to the phenylalanine. The kept DNA is CDR3 alone, 42 bases in frame from the first base. CDR1 and CDR2, per the germline V gene, are MDHEN and SYDVKM. Trimming takes 6 bases off V and 3 bases off J; junction bases not matched to a gene: 4. The chain was built from TRBV28 and TRBJ2-7, with 11 bases aligning to TRBD2. Sequencing used whole blood, obtained in connection with sensitization to the hapten diphenylcyclopropenone (DPC). The sequence derives from a woman aged 40 to 50 with alopecia areata. Some clones in this sample may be carry-over from other donors' samples. The DNA is as follows: TGTGCCAGCAGCTATAGCGGGAGGGGCTACGAGCAGTACTTC. It encodes CASSYSGRGYEQYF.